The T cell receptor (beta chain) described here comes from a study of blood T cell repertoires in COVID-19. CDR1 and CDR2 from the germline V gene are SGHVS and FNYEAQ. CDR3 size: 15 residues. The junction had 9 bases not matched to a gene; V was cut back by 5 bases and J by 5 bases. This clone was seen a handful of times. Produced via immunoSEQ multiplex PCR; TCRdb's table is partial and in-frame only. This sample has 25,000 to 30,000 clones, with over 70% found just once. Sequencing input: peripheral blood. This receptor was taken from a woman in her seventies with active or convalescent COVID-19. The chain couples TRBV7-6 to TRBJ2-1, with 7 bases matching TRBD1. The CDR3: CASSRFEGAHNEQFF. DNA of the CDR3: TGTGCCAGCAGCAGATTCGAGGGGGCGCACAATGAGCAGTTCTTC.